The 8 T cell receptor beta chains below come from one sample, sequenced in a study of cytomegalovirus exposure and HLA in healthy donors. Clones were sequenced by immunoSEQ multiplex PCR, and TCRdb holds only the in-frame ones, with some missing. The top ten clones hold almost 1.5% of a sample with approximately 180,000 clones, about 84% of them seen once. Input material: PBMCs. The receptors here all came from a woman under 30 in good health and CMV-seronegative.

The V and J genes are TRBV30 and TRBJ2-7; 8 bases match TRBD2. Looked up from germline, CDR1 is GTSNPN and CDR2 is SVGIG (reference sequence). V dropped 0 bases and J dropped 6; count of bases not matched to a gene: 4. The CDR3 is 13 residues long. This CDR3 reads CAWSVKAGVEQYF. CDR3 DNA: TGTGCCTGGAGTGTAAAAGCGGGAGTCGAGCAGTACTTC.

J is TRBJ2-7 and V is TRBV9; 9 bases are shared with TRBD1. This CDR3 is 15 amino acids long. V lost 1 base and J lost 4; bases outside the gene matches: 6. Per germline, CDR1 SGDLS and CDR2 YYNGEE. CDR3: CASSVSNRGQYEQYF. The CDR3 bases are TGTGCCAGCAGCGTAAGCAACAGGGGGCAATACGAGCAGTACTTC. The full variable domain, its missing parts supplied by reference TRBV9 and TRBJ2-7, is DSGVTQTPKHLITATGQRVTLRCSPRSGDLSVYWYQQSLDQGLQFLIQYYNGEERAKGNILERFSAQQFPDLHSELNLSSLELGDSALYFCASSVSNRGQYEQYFGPGTRLTVT.

This sequence joins TRBV2 and TRBJ1-2, with D perhaps matching TRBD1 (6 bases). Germline lookup yields CDR1 SNHLY and CDR2 FYNNEI. Trimming pared 7 bases from V and 6 bases from J, leaving 18 bases between. The CDR3 loop spans 14 amino acids. CDR3 sequence: CASNFDRLTDGYTF. In nucleotides, the CDR3 is TGTGCCAGCAATTTCGACAGGCTCACCGATGGCTACACCTTC.

The V and J genes are TRBV7-3 and TRBJ1-2; no definite D call. V was pared by 1 base and J by 2 bases, with 14 bases between. Germline-derived CDR1 and CDR2 are SGHTA and FQGTGA. The CDR3 consists of 16 residues. The CDR3 sequence is CASSLIPLRQNYGYTF. CDR3 bases: TGTGCCAGCAGCTTAATTCCCTTGAGGCAGAACTATGGCTACACCTTC.

V and J are TRBV19 and TRBJ2-1; 7 positions match TRBD2. The germline V gene encodes CDR1 LNHDA and CDR2 SQIVND (reference sequence). There are 15 residues in the CDR3. Trimming cost V 5 bases and J 4 bases; bases outside gene matches: 8. This CDR3 is CASSQPSGLYNEQFF. CDR3 DNA: TGTGCCAGTAGTCAACCTAGCGGACTTTACAATGAGCAGTTCTTC.

V usage is TRBV7-6 and J usage is TRBJ2-1, with 11 bases lining up with TRBD2. Germline V gene data show CDR1 as SGHVS and CDR2 as FNYEAQ. V gave up 5 bases and J gave up 4 bases; unmatched junction bases: 4. The CDR3 length is 15 residues. The CDR3 DNA is TGTGCCAGCAGCGAACTAGCGGGAGAGTACAATGAGCAGTTCTTC. Translation gives CASSELAGEYNEQFF.

The gene calls are TRBV5-1 and TRBJ1-1; perhaps TRBD1 as D (5 bases). The CDR3 runs to 16 residues. The ends were cut back, 0 bases at V and 4 bases at J, with 16 bases in the middle. Germline V gene sequence: CDR1 SGHRS, CDR2 YFSETQ. In nucleotides, the CDR3 is TGCGCCAGCAGCTTGGCCCAGGGTGGAGCGTTCACTGAAGCTTTCTTT. Encoded protein: CASSLAQGGAFTEAFF.

The V and J genes are TRBV5-1 and TRBJ2-1, with D perhaps TRBD1 (6 bases). The CDR3 is 14 residues long. The V gene lost 2 bases and the J gene lost 5 bases, with 11 bases spanning the gap. Per germline, CDR1 SGHRS and CDR2 YFSETQ. CDR3 bases: TGCGCCAGCAGCTTCCGGACAGCCCACAATGAGCAGTTCTTC. This sequence encodes CASSFRTAHNEQFF.